Listed below are T cell receptor beta chains from one sample, sequenced in a study of cytomegalovirus exposure and HLA in healthy donors. Clones were sequenced by immunoSEQ multiplex PCR, and TCRdb holds only the in-frame ones, with some missing. The data contain 250,000 or so clones, almost 90% of them singletons. Sequencing was performed on PBMCs. All receptors derive from a woman aged 18-35 years in good health and CMV-seronegative. CDR3s include the opening cysteine and the closing phenylalanine or tryptophan. The order of the fields is CDR3 protein, CDR3 DNA, V gene, clone size, J gene, D gene. A D gene is named only where the DNA matches it firmly. Clone size, where shown, is once, few, many, or a class for clones that have expanded.

CDR3: CSARQDLNTEAFF
DNA: TGCAGCGCAAGACAGGACCTGAACACTGAAGCTTTCTTT
V: TRBV29-1
size: -
J: TRBJ1-1
D: -

CDR3: CASSPGRGRETQYF
DNA: TGTGCCAGCAGCCCCGGCCGGGGTCGAGAGACCCAGTACTTC
V: TRBV7-6
size: -
J: TRBJ2-5
D: -

CDR3: CASSESGLLGNQPQHF
DNA: TGCGCCAGCAGTGAGTCGGGACTCCTGGGCAATCAGCCCCAGCATTTT
V: TRBV10-2
size: -
J: TRBJ1-5
D: -

CDR3: CASSEPGQSNEQFF
DNA: TGTGCCAGCAGTGAGCCGGGACAGAGCAATGAGCAGTTCTTC
V: TRBV6-4
size: -
J: TRBJ2-1
D: TRBD1

CDR3: CATSRDVSGGTYNEQFF
DNA: TGTGCCACCAGCAGAGATGTCAGCGGGGGTACCTACAATGAGCAGTTCTTC
V: TRBV15
size: -
J: TRBJ2-1
D: TRBD2

CDR3: CASREGQGSIYGYTF
DNA: TGTGCCAGCCGTGAGGGCCAGGGGTCGATCTATGGCTACACCTTC
V: TRBV6-1
size: -
J: TRBJ1-2
D: -

CDR3: CASSKQGSGTF
DNA: TGTGCCAGCAGTAAACAGGGATCGGGCACCTTC
V: TRBV6-1
size: -
J: TRBJ1-2
D: -

CDR3: CASSFGTETRGEQYF
DNA: TGCGCCAGCAGCTTCGGGACAGAGACGAGGGGCGAGCAGTACTTC
V: TRBV5-1
size: once
J: TRBJ2-7
D: TRBD1

CDR3: CASSAGTSGGETQYF
DNA: TGTGCCAGCAGTGCAGGGACTAGCGGGGGAGAGACCCAGTACTTC
V: TRBV9
size: -
J: TRBJ2-5
D: TRBD2

CDR3: CASSLPGGDTGELFF
DNA: TGCGCCAGCAGCTTGCCAGGGGGTGACACCGGGGAGCTGTTTTTT
V: TRBV5-1
size: -
J: TRBJ2-2
D: TRBD1

CDR3: CASSRRGQQFNYGYTF
DNA: TGTGCCAGCAGTAGGAGAGGACAGCAGTTTAACTATGGCTACACCTTC
V: TRBV27
size: -
J: TRBJ1-2
D: -

CDR3: CASSSPGQGDETQYF
DNA: TGCGCCAGCAGTTCACCGGGACAGGGGGACGAGACCCAGTACTTC
V: TRBV4-1
size: -
J: TRBJ2-5
D: TRBD1

CDR3: CASSWTANTGELFF
DNA: TGTGCCAGCAGTTGGACAGCGAACACCGGGGAGCTGTTTTTT
V: TRBV6-5
size: -
J: TRBJ2-2
D: -

CDR3: CAWSVLAPRSSYEQYF
DNA: TGTGCCTGGAGTGTACTAGCGCCCCGAAGCTCCTACGAGCAGTACTTC
V: TRBV30
size: -
J: TRBJ2-7
D: TRBD2

CDR3: CASSSTVSSYNSPLHF
DNA: TGTGCCAGCAGTTCCACAGTGAGCTCCTATAATTCACCCCTCCACTTT
V: TRBV27
size: -
J: TRBJ1-6
D: -

CDR3: CASSLRARAGKYNEQFF
DNA: TGCGCCAGCAGCTTGAGGGCCCGGGCGGGGAAGTACAATGAGCAGTTCTTC
V: TRBV5-1
size: -
J: TRBJ2-1
D: -